Following are 21 T cell receptor beta chains from one sample sequenced in a study of T cells in Graves' hyperthyroidism and ophthalmopathy. The source material, RNA transcripts, was used to amplify TCR beta CDR3 regions. First-round RT-PCR of the TCR CDR3 relied on the HTBI primer set. One entry per CDR3 protein results from TCRdb running MiXCR on the multiplex PCR reads. The sample has roughly 420,000 distinct CDR3 sequences, 15% to 19% seen once. The specimen was blood. All receptors derive from a woman aged 18-29 years with Graves' hyperthyroidism.

About this clonotype: The final CDR3 position lacks the conserved phenylalanine or tryptophan, pointing to a likely read error. The genes are TRBV3-1 and TRBJ2-1, with 7 bases matching TRBD2. V gave up 1 base and J gave up 5 bases; unmatched junction bases: 8. The CDR3 spans 16 residues. The germline V gene encodes CDR1 LGHDT and CDR2 YNNKEL (reference sequence). The CDR3 region is CASSQGPGGTHNEQFS. In nucleotides, the CDR3 is TGTGCCAGCAGCCAAGGTCCGGGGGGAACCCACAATGAGCAGTTCTCC.

This clonotype was seen many times. The genes are TRBV11-2 and TRBJ2-5; a weak D match, TRBD1 (6 bases). This CDR3 is built from 15 residues. The germline gives CDR1 SGHAT, CDR2 FQNNGV. The V end was cut by 1 base, the J end by 2 bases, with 11 bases between. This chain's CDR3 is CASSLGTAAQETQYF. The CDR3 DNA follows: TGTGCCAGCAGCTTAGGGACAGCGGCACAAGAGACCCAGTACTTC.

By frequency in the sample, this clonotype is medium-sized. The rearrangement uses TRBV7-9 and TRBJ1-1; a possible D gene is TRBD1 (5 bases). This CDR3 has 14 residues. Germline V gene lookup returns CDR1 SEHNR and CDR2 FQNEAQ (reference sequence). Trimming shortened V by 0 bases and J by 5 bases, and 10 bases separated the two germline ends. This CDR3 is CASSLASTGTEAFF. The DNA for the CDR3 is TGTGCCAGCAGCTTAGCCTCTACAGGTACTGAAGCTTTCTTT.

This clonotype was counted many times. The gene calls are TRBV27 and TRBJ1-1; D call uncertain. The CDR3 is made up of 14 amino acids. Trimming pared 0 bases from V and 3 bases from J, leaving 8 bases between. Germline CDR1 and CDR2: MNHEY and SMNVEV (reference sequence). Written as DNA, the CDR3 is TGTGCCAGCAGTTTATCGATCGGGTACACTGAAGCTTTCTTT. It specifies CASSLSIGYTEAFF.

This clonotype was found many times. The V and J genes are TRBV28 and TRBJ2-1; D might be TRBD1 (5 bases). CDR1 is MDHEN, CDR2 SYDVKM, per germline. CDR3 length: 16 amino acids. V was pared by 6 bases and J by 6 bases, with 21 bases between. Written as DNA, the CDR3 is TGTGCCAGCAGGTCTTTAGCTCGAAGGGGCTCCAATGAGCAGTTCTTC. Translated: CASRSLARRGSNEQFF.

This clonotype was seen a handful of times. The junction and the germline gene differ at one end; a read error may be behind it. This sequence joins TRBV11-2 and TRBJ1-6, with D possibly matching TRBD1 (6 bases). Looked up from germline, CDR1 is SGHAT and CDR2 is FQNNGV. The CDR3 spans 15 residues. The CDR3 DNA sequence: TGTGCCAGCAGCTTAGTGTGGGGGCCTGATTCACCCCTCCGCTTT. Translating gives CASSLVWGPDSPLRF.

This clonotype was seen more than once but under ten times. The chain carries TRBV20-1 and TRBJ1-4; 7 nucleotides match TRBD1. The CDR3 is 12 amino acids. CDR1 DFQATT and CDR2 SNEGSKA come from the germline V gene (reference sequence). The V segment lost 5 bases and the J segment 11 bases; nucleotides outside the gene matches: 8. The CDR3 sequence: CSALTGSDKLFF. The CDR3 region has the DNA TGCAGTGCTCTGACAGGGTCGGACAAACTGTTTTTT.

This clonotype was counted a few times. V usage is TRBV19 and J usage is TRBJ2-7; 7 bases map to TRBD1. Unmatched junction bases numbered 7, after V lost 5 bases and J lost 0 bases. Germline loops: CDR1 LNHDA, CDR2 SQIVND (reference sequence). The CDR3 length is 15 residues. CDR3 sequence (DNA): TGTGCCAGTAGTCCTCGGACAGGAGTCTCCTACGAGCAGTACTTC. Protein product: CASSPRTGVSYEQYF.

The rearrangement uses TRBV6-5 and TRBJ1-2, with a tentative D call TRBD1 (5 bases). Germline V CDR1 and CDR2: MNHEY, SVGAGI. V gave up 2 bases and J gave up 6 bases, with 7 bases separating them. The CDR3 length is 12 residues. The CDR3 reads CASSYTGDGYTF. DNA for the CDR3: TGTGCCAGCAGTTACACGGGGGATGGCTACACCTTC.

This clonotype was detected a few times. The genes are TRBV2 and TRBJ2-5, with 10 bases matching TRBD1. The V gene's germline CDR1 is SNHLY and CDR2 FYNNEI. The junction had 8 bases not matched to a gene; V was cut back by 7 bases and J by 0 bases. The CDR3 consists of 16 residues. This CDR3 is CASTNPGTGDQETQYF. The CDR3 region has the DNA TGTGCCAGCACTAACCCCGGGACAGGGGACCAAGAGACCCAGTACTTC. Supplemented by reference TRBV2 and TRBJ2-5, the full variable domain reads EPEVTQTPSHQVTQMGQEVILRCVPISNHLYFYWYRQILGQKVEFLVSFYNNEISEKSEIFDDQFSVERPDGSNFTLKIRSTKLEDSAMYFCASTNPGTGDQETQYFGPGTRLLVL.

The chain employs TRBV20-1 and TRBJ1-5; 7 bases are shared with TRBD1. CDR3 size: 17 residues. Losses at the gene ends were 5 bases for V and 0 bases for J; bases not matched to a gene: 13. Germline CDR1 reads DFQATT; CDR2 reads SNEGSKA (reference sequence). The CDR3 coding sequence is TGCAGTGCTTCTCGGACAGGAGCGAGAATTAGCAATCAGCCCCAGCATTTT. This sequence encodes CSASRTGARISNQPQHF.

The chain carries TRBV15 and TRBJ2-3; D is unresolved. CDR1 LNHNV and CDR2 YYDKDF come from the germline V gene (reference sequence). The V end was cut by 2 bases, the J end by 2 bases, with 2 bases between. This CDR3 contains 12 residues. Here the CDR3 reads CATSRYTDTQYF. CDR3 nucleotide sequence: TGTGCCACCAGCAGATACACAGATACGCAGTATTTT.

This chain uses TRBV7-2 with TRBJ2-2, with 8 bases matching TRBD1. CDR3 length: 14 amino acids. V shed 5 bases and J 10 bases; nucleotides not matched to a gene: 9. Germline assignment: CDR1 SGHTA and CDR2 FQGNSA. The CDR3 sequence is CASSPFRGLEELFF. The CDR3 DNA reads TGTGCCAGCAGCCCCTTCAGGGGGCTTGAGGAGCTGTTTTTT. Supplemented by reference TRBV7-2 and TRBJ2-2, the full variable domain reads GAGVSQSPSNKVTEKGKDVELRCDPISGHTALYWYRQSLGQGLEFLIYFQGNSAPDKSGLPSDRFSAERTGGSVSTLTIQRTQQEDSAVYLCASSPFRGLEELFFGEGSRLTVL.

J is TRBJ2-1 and V is TRBV6-2 or TRBV6-3; TRBD2 matches 11 bases. The J segment lost 7 bases and the V segment lost 0 bases, leaving 5 bases of the junction unmatched. Germline lookup yields CDR1 MNHEY and CDR2 SVGEGT. The CDR3 runs 16 residues. CDR3 loop: CASSYSGPSGGNEQFF. CDR3 coding DNA: TGTGCCAGCAGTTACTCTGGGCCTAGCGGGGGGAATGAGCAGTTCTTC.

The genes are TRBV6-1 and TRBJ2-3, with 8 bases matching TRBD2. The CDR3 covers 16 residues. V lost 6 bases, J lost 2 bases, and 10 bases stayed unmatched. Germline CDR1 is MNHNS and CDR2 is SASEGT. For the CDR3, the DNA is TGTGCCAGCAGACCGGCGGCAGCGGGGGTCACAGATACGCAGTATTTT. It yields the protein CASRPAAAGVTDTQYF.

The sample holds many counts of this clonotype. J is TRBJ2-5 and V is TRBV11-2; D might be TRBD1 or TRBD2, each matching 5 bases. The CDR3 consists of 19 residues. The V gene's germline CDR1 is SGHAT and CDR2 FQNNGV. Trimming took off 3 bases at V and 5 bases at J, with 28 bases between the two ends. The CDR3 DNA sequence: TGTGCCAGCAGCTTCACACAACGAGGGGCCGCCCGGGGTTGGGAGACCCAGTACTTC. It yields the protein CASSFTQRGAARGWETQYF.

Ten or more counts support this clonotype. The chain joins TRBV27 to TRBJ2-3; D gene ambiguous. The germline gives CDR1 MNHEY, CDR2 SMNVEV (reference sequence). The length of the CDR3 is 16 residues. V was shortened by 2 bases and J by 0 bases, with 12 bases between the two germline ends. The chain's CDR3 is CASSLGVQVSTDTQYF. The CDR3 DNA is TGTGCCAGCAGTTTAGGGGTGCAAGTTAGCACAGATACGCAGTATTTT.

This clonotype has a handful of counts. The chain combines TRBV3-1 with TRBJ1-2; D unclear. Per germline, CDR1 LGHDT and CDR2 YNNKEL (reference sequence). The CDR3 contains 12 residues. Trimming took off 4 bases at V and 4 bases at J, with 7 bases between the two ends. In DNA form, the CDR3 reads TGTGCCAGCAGCCCGGGAGTCTATGGCTACACCTTC. It specifies CASSPGVYGYTF.

The chain links TRBV20-1 to TRBJ2-1; TRBD2 aligns across 14 bases. The CDR3 consists of 13 residues. V lost 2 bases to trimming and J lost 15 bases; unmatched junction nucleotides: 6. Germline CDR1 and CDR2: DFQATT and SNEGSKA (reference sequence). CDR3 coding DNA: TGCAGTGCTAGAAGACTAGCGGGGGGGCCACTGTTCTTC. It specifies CSARRLAGGPLFF.

This clonotype was seen a handful of times. The chain uses TRBV20-1 and TRBJ2-1; D may match TRBD1 or TRBD2 (6 bases each). The CDR3 consists of 14 residues. Trimming cost V 0 bases and J 8 bases, with 14 bases left between them. Per germline, CDR1 DFQATT and CDR2 SNEGSKA (reference sequence). This CDR3 is CSARDPDRRDEQFF. DNA of the CDR3: TGCAGTGCTAGAGATCCCGACAGGAGGGATGAGCAGTTCTTC.

The rearrangement uses TRBV24-1 and TRBJ2-1, with 10 bases matching TRBD2. The CDR3 spans 16 residues. CDR1 is KGHDR and CDR2 is SFDVKD in the germline V gene. The J segment lost 1 base and the V segment lost 3 bases, leaving 2 bases of the junction unmatched. CDR3: CATSDTSGNSYNEQFF. CDR3 sequence (DNA): TGTGCCACCAGTGATACTAGCGGGAATTCCTACAATGAGCAGTTCTTC.